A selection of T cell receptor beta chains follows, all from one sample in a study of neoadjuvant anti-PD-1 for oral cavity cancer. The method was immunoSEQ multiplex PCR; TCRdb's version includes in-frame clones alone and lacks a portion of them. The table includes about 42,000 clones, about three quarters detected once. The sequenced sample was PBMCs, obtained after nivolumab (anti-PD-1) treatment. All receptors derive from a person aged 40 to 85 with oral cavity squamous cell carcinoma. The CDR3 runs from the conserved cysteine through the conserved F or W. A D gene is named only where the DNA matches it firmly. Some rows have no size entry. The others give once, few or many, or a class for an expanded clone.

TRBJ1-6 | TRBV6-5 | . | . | TGTGCCAGCAGTTACTCAGTGGGTTCACCCCTCCACTTT | CASSYSVGSPLHF
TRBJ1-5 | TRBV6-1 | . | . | TGTGCCAGCAGCCCCGGGAGAAGCAATCAGCCCCAGCATTTT | CASSPGRSNQPQHF
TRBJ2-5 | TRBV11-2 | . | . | TGTGCCAGCAGCCCCGGAAGGATAAAAGAGACCCAGTACTTC | CASSPGRIKETQYF
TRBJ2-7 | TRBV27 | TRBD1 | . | TGTGCCAGCAGGGTATTGGGAAACCCGGGACAGGGATCCTTTCAGTACTTC | CASRVLGNPGQGSFQYF
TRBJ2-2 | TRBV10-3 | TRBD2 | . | TGTGCCATCAGTGAGTCAGGCGGGGGGGCCGCGGGCACCGGGGAGCTGTTTTTT | CAISESGGGAAGTGELFF
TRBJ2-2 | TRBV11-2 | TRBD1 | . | TGTGCCAGCAGCTTACCGACAGGGGGAGGGCCGGGCGCCGGGGAGCTGTTTTTT | CASSLPTGGGPGAGELFF
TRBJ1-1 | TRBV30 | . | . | TGTGCCTGGAGTTTCGGGACACTTAACACTGAAGCTTTCTTT | CAWSFGTLNTEAFF
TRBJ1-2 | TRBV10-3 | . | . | TGTGCCATCAGTGAGTCCCGGGGCAGTCTTAACTATGGCTACACCTTC | CAISESRGSLNYGYTF
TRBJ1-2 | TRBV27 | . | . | TGTGCCAGCAGTGGGAGGGGCGCATCCTATGGCTACACCTTC | CASSGRGASYGYTF
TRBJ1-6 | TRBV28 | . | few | TGTGCCAGCAGTCGTAATCGGGACACATCACCCCTCCACTTT | CASSRNRDTSPLHF
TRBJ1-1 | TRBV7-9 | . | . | TGTGCCAGCAGCTCATCCTCGAACACTGAAGCTTTCTTT | CASSSSSNTEAFF
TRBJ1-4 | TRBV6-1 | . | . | TGTGCCAGTAGGACCGAGAGGGAAAAACTGTTTTTT | CASRTEREKLFF
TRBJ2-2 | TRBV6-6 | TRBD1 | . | TGTGCCAGCAGCCTACTCGGGACAGGGGGCACCGGGGAGCTGTTTTTT | CASSLLGTGGTGELFF
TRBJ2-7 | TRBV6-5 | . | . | TGTGCCAGCAGTTACGGATCCGCAGGCCCAAACGAGCAGTACTTC | CASSYGSAGPNEQYF
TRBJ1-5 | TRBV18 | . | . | TGTGCCAGCTCACCACAGCCAGGAACCAATCAGCCCCAGCATTTT | CASSPQPGTNQPQHF
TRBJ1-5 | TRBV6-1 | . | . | TGTGCCAGCAGTGAAGACGGGGGGTCAGGTCAGCCCCAGCATTTT | CASSEDGGSGQPQHF
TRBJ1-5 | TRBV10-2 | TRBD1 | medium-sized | TGCGCCAGCAGGACAGGGGAATATAGCAATCAGCCCCAGCATTTT | CASRTGEYSNQPQHF